In this sample, the clone carrying this T cell receptor (beta chain) turned up a few times. The sample comes from a study of T-cell reconstitution after alpha-beta-depleted transplantation in children. CDR1 SQVTM and CDR2 ANQGSEA come from the germline V gene. Trimming removed 7 bases from V and 1 base from J, with 16 bases in between. The CDR3 consists of 14 residues. Unique molecular identifiers were incorporated during preparation of the TCRbeta library. MiXCR, applied by TCRdb to the PCR reads, yields one record per CDR3 protein. The sample consists of roughly 610,000 distinct CDR3 sequences, about 10% of them appearing once.

Sequences were derived from PBMCs from the stem cell graft donor, sampled from the stem cell graft. J is TRBJ2-5 and V is TRBV29-1; TRBD1 is a possible D gene (6 bases). The clonotype was recovered from a human donor who donated a stem cell graft to a child with acute myeloid leukemia. The CDR3 DNA reads as TGCAGCGCCACCAGGGGAGTCGGCCAAGAGACCCAGTACTTC. This translates into CSATRGVGQETQYF.